These 19 T cell receptor beta chains share one sample of origin, sequenced in a study of blood T cell repertoires in COVID-19. TCRdb's copy holds only in-frame clones and misses some; the assay was immunoSEQ multiplex PCR. The repertoire holds approximately 190,000 clones, roughly nine tenths seen once, with under 2.5% in the top ten. Material for sequencing was peripheral blood. All receptors derive from a man aged 65-85 years with active or convalescent COVID-19.

The chain joins TRBV2 to TRBJ2-5, with a possible D match to TRBD2 (5 bases). V was trimmed by 10 bases and J by 2 bases, leaving 14 bases between them. Germline loops: CDR1 SNHLY, CDR2 FYNNEI. The CDR3 is 13 residues long. As DNA, the CDR3 is TGTGCCAATAGCGCCCGGCAACAAGAGACCCAGTACTTC. It translates to CANSARQQETQYF. The variable domain in full, completed from reference TRBV2 and TRBJ2-5, reads EPEVTQTPSHQVTQMGQEVILRCVPISNHLYFYWYRQILGQKVEFLVSFYNNEISEKSEIFDDQFSVERPDGSNFTLKIRSTKLEDSAMYFCANSARQQETQYFGPGTRLLVL.

V gene TRBV15 combines with J gene TRBJ2-2; no reliable D call. Between the trimmed V and J ends, which lost 3 bases and 0 bases, there was a span of 11 bases. Germline CDR1 is LNHNV and CDR2 is YYDKDF (reference sequence). The CDR3 covers 16 residues. The CDR3 loop is CATSSYSSPNTGELFF. The CDR3 nucleotides are TGTGCCACCAGCAGCTACAGTTCCCCGAACACCGGGGAGCTGTTTTTT.

The chain employs TRBV27 and TRBJ2-1; 9 bases agree with TRBD2. The germline V gene has CDR1 MNHEY and CDR2 SMNVEV (reference sequence). This CDR3 comprises 16 residues. V shed 1 base and J 3 bases; nucleotides not matched to a gene: 4. CDR3 in DNA: TGTGCCAGCAGTTTATTTCTGACTAGCGGCTACAATGAGCAGTTCTTC. Translated, it gives CASSLFLTSGYNEQFF.

This clone was seen only a few times. This rearrangement joins TRBV12-3 or TRBV12-4 to TRBJ1-2, with D perhaps matching TRBD1 (6 bases). Trimming took 6 bases from V and 8 from J, leaving 16 bases between them. The CDR3 totals 13 residues. In DNA, the CDR3 is TGTGCCAGCAGCGAACAGGGCATGGGGGGCTACACCTTC. This translates into CASSEQGMGGYTF.

The chain uses TRBV2 and TRBJ1-4; 7 bases map to TRBD1. The CDR3 is 15 amino acids. Germline V gene data show CDR1 as SNHLY and CDR2 as FYNNEI. V dropped 5 bases and J dropped 8; count of bases not matched to a gene: 11. The CDR3 reads CASSIKGAVGEKLFF. The CDR3 nucleotides read TGTGCCAGCAGTATCAAGGGGGCAGTGGGAGAAAAACTGTTTTTT.

This chain links TRBV27 with TRBJ2-2; 10 bases are shared with TRBD2. The CDR3 is 15 residues long. Germline V gene sequence: CDR1 MNHEY, CDR2 SMNVEV (reference sequence). With V trimmed by 4 bases and J by 6 bases, 5 bases remained unmatched. CDR3 sequence: CASSSGLASAGELFF. The CDR3 nucleotides are TGTGCCAGCAGTTCGGGACTAGCGAGCGCCGGGGAGCTGTTTTTT.

The CDR3 spells CASSFGWGRTGELFF. In DNA, the CDR3 is TGTGCCAGCAGCTTCGGGTGGGGCCGGACCGGGGAGCTGTTTTTT. The rearrangement links TRBV5-4 to TRBJ2-2; a weak D match, TRBD1 (5 bases). The V gene's germline CDR1 is SGHNT and CDR2 YYREEE (reference sequence). The CDR3 is made up of 15 amino acids. The ends were cut back, 2 bases at V and 5 bases at J, with 13 bases in the middle.

The chain is built from TRBV27 and TRBJ2-1; possible D gene TRBD1, 6 bases. With 5 bases removed from V and 8 bases from J, the gap between germline ends came to 25 bases. Looked up from germline, CDR1 is MNHEY and CDR2 is SMNVEV (reference sequence). The CDR3 is 17 amino acids. The CDR3 DNA reads TGTGCCAGCAGTCCACTCCAGACACGATTGGGGGCATATGAGCAGTTCTTC. Amino acid sequence: CASSPLQTRLGAYEQFF.

The J gene is TRBJ1-2, the V gene TRBV18, with D possibly TRBD1 on 5 matching bases. Germline V CDR1 and CDR2: KGHSH, LQKENI. Trimming removed 3 bases from V and 1 base from J, with 6 bases in between. The CDR3 spans 13 residues. CDR3 sequence (DNA): TGTGCCAGCTCACCCAGGGATAACTATGGCTACACCTTC. Translated: CASSPRDNYGYTF.

V is TRBV5-1 and J is TRBJ2-2; perhaps TRBD2 as D (5 bases). The CDR3 contains 14 residues. Trimming removed 0 bases at V and 5 bases at J, with 8 bases between. Germline CDR1 is SGHRS and CDR2 is YFSETQ. The CDR3 spells CASSLVSGTGELFF. CDR3 nucleotide sequence: TGCGCCAGCAGCTTGGTCTCGGGGACCGGGGAGCTGTTTTTT. Full variable domain (rest looked up from reference TRBV5-1 and TRBJ2-2): KAGVTQTPRYLIKTRGQQVTLSCSPISGHRSVSWYQQTPGQGLQFLFEYFSETQRNKGNFPGRFSGRQFSNSRSEMNVSTLELGDSALYLCASSLVSGTGELFFGEGSRLTVL.

The chain links TRBV28 to TRBJ1-4, with 7 bases aligning to TRBD1. J was trimmed by 8 bases and V by 5 bases; bases with no gene match: 14. The V gene's germline CDR1 is MDHEN and CDR2 SYDVKM. This CDR3 spans 16 amino acids. Here the CDR3 reads CASSAKMTGLGEKLFF. The CDR3 DNA follows: TGTGCCAGCAGTGCCAAGATGACAGGGTTAGGGGAAAAACTGTTTTTT.

The chain combines TRBV28 with TRBJ1-2, with TRBD1 as a possible D gene (6 bases). The V gene lost 4 bases and the J gene lost 4 bases, with 16 bases spanning the gap. The germline gives CDR1 MDHEN, CDR2 SYDVKM. CDR3 length: 15 residues. The CDR3 is CASSSRGGGGYGYTF. The CDR3 DNA follows: TGTGCCAGCAGTTCGAGGGGGGGAGGAGGCTATGGCTACACCTTC.

This clone showed up just once. This chain joins TRBV3-1 (or the pseudogene TRBV3-2) and TRBJ2-2; no definite D call. V was clipped by 3 bases and J by 6 bases, with 14 bases between them. From germline, CDR1 is LGHDT and CDR2 YNNKEL (reference sequence). The CDR3 spans 15 residues. The CDR3 protein is CASSQSPGLPGELFF. In DNA form, the CDR3 reads TGTGCCAGCAGCCAGAGTCCGGGTCTGCCCGGGGAGCTGTTTTTT.

The chain recombines TRBV15 with TRBJ1-1, with D perhaps matching TRBD1 (6 bases). V shed 1 base and J shed 0 bases, with 6 bases lying between them. Per germline, CDR1 LNHNV and CDR2 YYDKDF (reference sequence). The CDR3 covers 14 residues. CDR3 DNA sequence: TGTGCCACCAGCAGAGCAGGGGTGAACACTGAAGCTTTCTTT. This codes for CATSRAGVNTEAFF.

The gene calls are TRBV11-2 and TRBJ2-5, with 9 bases lining up with TRBD2. The CDR3 totals 14 residues. Germline CDR1 is SGHAT and CDR2 is FQNNGV. V dropped 1 base and J dropped 5; count of bases not matched to a gene: 2. CDR3 amino acids: CASSLGLAAETQYF. The DNA of the CDR3 is TGTGCCAGCAGCTTAGGACTAGCGGCTGAGACCCAGTACTTC.

The V gene is TRBV28, the J gene TRBJ2-7; D unclear. The V gene lost 2 bases and the J gene lost 2 bases, with 7 bases spanning the gap. The CDR3 has 13 residues. Germline CDR1 reads MDHEN; CDR2 reads SYDVKM. The CDR3 DNA sequence: TGTGCCAGCAGTTTAGACCTAGCCTACGAGCAGTACTTC. Translated: CASSLDLAYEQYF.

V gene TRBV11-2 combines with J gene TRBJ2-3; D is possibly TRBD2 (6 bases). Germline CDR1 and CDR2: SGHAT and FQNNGV. V was cut by 5 bases and J by 4 bases, with 19 bases left in between. The CDR3 sequence is 16 residues long. The CDR3 sequence is CASSPLAGRPPDTQYF. CDR3 in DNA: TGTGCCAGCAGCCCATTGGCGGGGAGACCCCCAGATACGCAGTATTTT.

The J gene is TRBJ2-1, the V gene TRBV3-1 (or the pseudogene TRBV3-2); weak D call: TRBD2 (5 bases). V was pared by 4 bases and J by 9 bases, with 16 bases between. Germline-derived CDR1 and CDR2 are LGHDT and YNNKEL (reference sequence). The CDR3 sequence is 14 residues long. The CDR3 reads CASSRTRVRGEQFF. The CDR3 DNA sequence: TGTGCCAGCAGCCGAACCCGTGTACGGGGTGAGCAGTTCTTC.

V and J are TRBV6-2 or TRBV6-3 and TRBJ2-7, with D possibly being TRBD1 (6 bases). Per the germline V gene, CDR1 is MNHEY and CDR2 is SVGEGT. The CDR3 length is 13 residues. V was clipped by 5 bases and J by 3 bases, with 11 bases between them. The DNA of the CDR3 is TGTGCCAGCAGTGGTCAGGGGATCTACGAGCAGTACTTC. This codes for CASSGQGIYEQYF.